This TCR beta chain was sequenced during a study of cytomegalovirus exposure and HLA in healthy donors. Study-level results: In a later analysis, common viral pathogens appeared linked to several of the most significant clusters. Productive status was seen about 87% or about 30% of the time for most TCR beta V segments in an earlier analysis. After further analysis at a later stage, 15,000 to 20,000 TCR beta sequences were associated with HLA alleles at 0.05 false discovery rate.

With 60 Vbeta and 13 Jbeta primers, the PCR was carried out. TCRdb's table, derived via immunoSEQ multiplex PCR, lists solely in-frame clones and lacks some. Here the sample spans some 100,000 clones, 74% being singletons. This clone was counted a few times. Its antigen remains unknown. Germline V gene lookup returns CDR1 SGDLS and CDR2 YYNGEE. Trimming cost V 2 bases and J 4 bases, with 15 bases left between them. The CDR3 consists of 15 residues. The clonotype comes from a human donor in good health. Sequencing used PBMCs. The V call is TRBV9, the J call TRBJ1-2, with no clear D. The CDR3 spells CASSVPGGGSYGYTF. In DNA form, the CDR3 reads TGTGCCAGCAGCGTCCCCGGAGGAGGGTCCTATGGCTACACCTTC.